This entry lists 25 T cell receptor beta chains sequenced from one sample in a study of blood T cell repertoires in COVID-19. Only in-frame clones appear in the TCRdb table, and some are missing; sequencing was by immunoSEQ multiplex PCR. The sample shows about 270,000 clones, 75% to 90% of them seen only once. The sequenced sample consisted of PBMCs or T cells enriched from blood (not recorded which). The receptor source for this set is a woman in her thirties with acute COVID-19.

This chain links TRBV4-1 with TRBJ2-1, with 7 bases fitting TRBD1. V gave up 8 bases and J gave up 7 bases; unmatched junction bases: 11. Germline CDR1 and CDR2: MGHRA and YSYEKL. The CDR3 spans 14 residues. CDR3 amino acids: CASERQGLINEQFF. For the CDR3, the DNA is TGCGCCAGCGAAAGACAGGGCTTAATTAATGAGCAGTTCTTC.

The J gene is TRBJ2-3, the V gene TRBV7-8, with TRBD2 matching 7 bases. Per the germline V gene, CDR1 is SGHVS and CDR2 is FQNEAQ. Losses at the gene ends were 1 base for V and 2 bases for J; bases not matched to a gene: 6. The CDR3 runs 16 residues. The CDR3 coding sequence is TGTGCCAGCAGCTTAGGGGGGGGTGGAACCACAGATACGCAGTATTTT. Translating gives CASSLGGGGTTDTQYF.

The CDR3 sequence is CATSDYITEQFF. CDR3 bases: TGTGCCACCAGTGATTATATAACAGAGCAGTTCTTC. The gene calls are TRBV24-1 and TRBJ2-1; D not resolved. V was cut by 2 bases and J by 10 bases, with 8 bases left in between. The CDR3 has 12 amino acids. Per germline, CDR1 KGHDR and CDR2 SFDVKD.

The rearrangement uses TRBV2 and TRBJ2-1; TRBD2 matches at 9 bases. Looked up from germline, CDR1 is SNHLY and CDR2 is FYNNEI. The CDR3 has 15 residues. The junction had 11 bases not matched to a gene; V was cut back by 7 bases and J by 7 bases. The CDR3 loop reads CASIGREGQYNEQFF. DNA of the CDR3: TGTGCCAGCATCGGGCGGGAGGGCCAATATAATGAGCAGTTCTTC.

The V and J genes are TRBV5-1 and TRBJ2-7; 10 bases agree with TRBD2. The ends lost 4 bases at V and 3 bases at J; junction bases unmatched: 10. Per the germline V gene, CDR1 is SGHRS and CDR2 is YFSETQ. The CDR3 length is 16 residues. CDR3 loop: CASSPEGGLADYEQYF. For the CDR3, the DNA is TGCGCCAGCAGCCCAGAGGGAGGACTAGCGGACTACGAGCAGTACTTC.

The chain employs TRBV19 and TRBJ1-5, with D unclear. The V end was cut by 0 bases, the J end by 0 bases, with 9 bases between. The CDR3 has 16 residues. From germline, CDR1 is LNHDA and CDR2 SQIVND (reference sequence). CDR3 amino acids: CASSIDGLYSNQPQHF. DNA for the CDR3: TGTGCCAGTAGTATAGATGGGCTATATAGCAATCAGCCCCAGCATTTT.

The J gene is TRBJ1-1, the V gene TRBV27, with 10 bases matching TRBD1. Trimming cost V 3 bases and J 7 bases; bases outside gene matches: 8. The CDR3 is 15 amino acids. Germline assignment: CDR1 MNHEY and CDR2 SMNVEV (reference sequence). The CDR3 sequence: CASSLKTGGRFEAFF. The CDR3 DNA follows: TGTGCCAGCAGTTTGAAGACAGGGGGCAGGTTTGAAGCTTTCTTT.

This chain connects TRBV10-2 to TRBJ2-2, with D uncertain. Trimming removed 0 bases from V and 2 bases from J, with 4 bases in between. The V gene's germline CDR1 is WSHSY and CDR2 SAAADI. This CDR3 comprises 14 residues. The CDR3 coding sequence is TGCGCCAGCAGTGAGTCTTCAAACACCGGGGAGCTGTTTTTT. Translating gives CASSESSNTGELFF.

The CDR3, as DNA: TGTGCCAGCACCGGTGGGGCTAGTGGCACCGGGGAGCTGTTTTTT. Its translation is CASTGGASGTGELFF. The chain combines TRBV28 with TRBJ2-2; D possibly corresponds to TRBD1 (5 bases). This CDR3 contains 15 residues. Germline V gene lookup returns CDR1 MDHEN and CDR2 SYDVKM. Trimming took off 7 bases at V and 4 bases at J, with 16 bases between the two ends.

The chain couples TRBV6-5 to TRBJ1-1; 7 nucleotides match TRBD1. Germline V CDR1 and CDR2: MNHEY, SVGAGI. The CDR3 extends over 15 amino acids. Germline trimming cut 10 bases from V and 5 bases from J; bases unmatched to any gene: 16. CDR3 nucleotides: TGTGCCACCCAGGTAGCGAGACAGGGATGGACTGAAGCTTTCTTT. As protein: CATQVARQGWTEAFF.

V is TRBV6-5 and J is TRBJ2-7, with D possibly being TRBD1 (5 bases). The CDR3 extends over 15 amino acids. Trimming shortened V by 6 bases and J by 5 bases, and 20 bases separated the two germline ends. The germline CDR1 and CDR2 sequences are MNHEY and SVGAGI. CDR3 bases: TGTGCCAGCAGAAAGTATAAATATGGGGCCCACGAGCAGTACTTC. This encodes CASRKYKYGAHEQYF.

The chain uses TRBV7-3 and TRBJ1-1; 8 nucleotides align to TRBD1. V dropped 5 bases and J dropped 11; count of bases not matched to a gene: 13. The CDR3 extends over 14 amino acids. CDR1 is SGHTA, CDR2 FQGTGA, per germline. The CDR3, as DNA: TGTGCCAGCAGCGCCTACCATTTGACAGGGGTTGCTTTCTTT. Residues: CASSAYHLTGVAFF.

This clone was found once. V and J are TRBV5-1 and TRBJ2-1, with 9 bases lining up with TRBD1. CDR3 size: 15 residues. V was pared by 0 bases and J by 7 bases, with 5 bases of the junction left unmatched. Germline CDR1 reads SGHRS; CDR2 reads YFSETQ. The CDR3 coding sequence is TGCGCCAGCAGCTTGGGTGACAGGGGGAAAAATGAGCAGTTCTTC. Its translation is CASSLGDRGKNEQFF.

The rearrangement uses TRBV6-4 and TRBJ2-1; 10 nucleotides agree with TRBD2. J was trimmed by 1 base and V by 6 bases; bases with no gene match: 3. CDR3 length: 15 residues. Germline CDR1 and CDR2: MRHNA and SNTAGT. The CDR3 region is CASSKTSGSYNEQFF. CDR3 nucleotide sequence: TGTGCCAGCAGCAAGACTAGCGGGTCCTACAATGAGCAGTTCTTC.

The chain's CDR3 is CASSQQGAGNTIYF. The CDR3 region has the DNA TGCGCCAGCAGCCAACAGGGGGCAGGAAACACCATATATTTT. The chain has TRBV5-1 and TRBJ1-3; TRBD1 agrees at 9 bases. The ends lost 4 bases at V and 4 bases at J; junction bases unmatched: 3. The CDR3 extends over 14 amino acids. CDR1 is SGHRS and CDR2 is YFSETQ in the germline V gene.

This clone occurred once. The rearrangement uses TRBV27 and TRBJ1-6; 8 positions agree with TRBD1. This CDR3 is built from 13 residues. Germline-derived CDR1 and CDR2 are MNHEY and SMNVEV (reference sequence). J gave up 9 bases and V 6 bases, and 4 bases lay outside the gene matches. This chain's CDR3 is CASSLDRASPLHF. CDR3 in DNA: TGTGCCAGCAGCTTGGACAGGGCTTCACCCCTCCACTTT.

This clone was recorded once. The chain carries TRBV9 and TRBJ1-2; 7 bases are shared with TRBD1. The length of the CDR3 is 14 residues. The V segment lost 3 bases and the J segment 6 bases; nucleotides outside the gene matches: 8. Germline loops: CDR1 SGDLS, CDR2 YYNGEE. The CDR3 region is CASSAETGADGYTF. The CDR3 coding sequence is TGTGCCAGCAGCGCAGAAACAGGGGCTGATGGCTACACCTTC.

The chain couples TRBV7-3 to TRBJ2-3, with TRBD2 identical over 10 bases. Per germline, CDR1 SGHTA and CDR2 FQGTGA. CDR3 length equals 16 residues. J lost 6 bases, V lost 2 bases, and 8 bases had no gene match. The CDR3 sequence is CASSLRLAGEPDTQYF. CDR3 nucleotide sequence: TGTGCCAGCAGCTTACGGCTAGCGGGAGAACCGGATACGCAGTATTTT.

As to this clone: Other DNA sequences from this sample encode an identical CDR3 as well. The chain joins TRBV4-1 to TRBJ2-5; tentative D call: TRBD2 (6 bases). Germline V gene lookup returns CDR1 MGHRA and CDR2 YSYEKL. The germline V and J ends were trimmed by 4 bases and 5 bases, with 8 bases remaining between them. The CDR3 covers 12 residues. DNA for the CDR3: TGCGCCAGCAGCCCCGCGGGGGAGACCCAGTACTTC. Translated: CASSPAGETQYF.

The DNA of the CDR3 is TGTGCCAGCAGTTACTCGAGGGGACAGGGGACGTTCGGCTACACCTTC. Its protein is CASSYSRGQGTFGYTF. The chain links TRBV6-5 to TRBJ1-2; TRBD1 aligns across 10 bases. V lost 0 bases, J lost 8 bases, and 9 bases stayed unmatched. The CDR3 loop spans 16 amino acids. CDR1 is MNHEY and CDR2 is SVGAGI in the germline V gene.

This sequence joins TRBV7-9 and TRBJ2-7; D may be TRBD1 (6 bases). The germline CDR1 and CDR2 sequences are SEHNR and FQNEAQ (reference sequence). V shed 10 bases and J shed 1 base, with 14 bases lying between them. The CDR3 consists of 13 residues. This CDR3 reads CATQKQGSYEQYF. CDR3 in DNA: TGTGCCACCCAGAAACAGGGTTCCTACGAGCAGTACTTC.

The sample holds one count of this clone. The rearrangement joins TRBV5-4 to TRBJ2-1; 14 nucleotides line up with TRBD2. Germline V gene lookup returns CDR1 SGHNT and CDR2 YYREEE (reference sequence). The CDR3 totals 15 residues. The V segment lost 5 bases and the J segment 9 bases; nucleotides outside the gene matches: 7. This CDR3 is CASSYWTSGRSEQFF. The DNA of the CDR3 is TGTGCCAGCAGTTACTGGACTAGCGGGAGGAGTGAGCAGTTCTTC.

V usage is TRBV2 and J usage is TRBJ1-2, with a tentative D call TRBD1 (6 bases). Deletions cut 6 bases from V and 8 bases from J, with 16 bases between. Germline CDR1 reads SNHLY; CDR2 reads FYNNEI. This CDR3 has 13 residues. CDR3 region: CASSSTGTLGYTF. In DNA, the CDR3 is TGTGCCAGCAGCTCCACCGGGACACTCGGCTACACCTTC. The full variable domain, its missing parts supplied by reference TRBV2 and TRBJ1-2, is EPEVTQTPSHQVTQMGQEVILRCVPISNHLYFYWYRQILGQKVEFLVSFYNNEISEKSEIFDDQFSVERPDGSNFTLKIRSTKLEDSAMYFCASSSTGTLGYTFGSGTRLTVV.

The V call is TRBV11-3, the J call TRBJ2-2; D gene unclear. CDR3 length: 15 residues. Trimming removed 0 bases at V and 2 bases at J, with 7 bases between. Germline CDR1 SGHNT, CDR2 YENEEA. The CDR3 DNA is TGTGCCAGCAGCTTAGATACGGGTAACACCGGGGAGCTGTTTTTT. It yields the protein CASSLDTGNTGELFF.

V is TRBV7-2 and J is TRBJ2-3, with TRBD2 identical over 9 bases. Germline-derived CDR1 and CDR2 are SGHTA and FQGNSA. CDR3 length: 15 residues. V was clipped by 5 bases and J by 1 base; unmatched bases: 4. The CDR3 protein is CASSPRTSGTDTQYF. The CDR3 nucleotides read TGTGCCAGCAGCCCACGGACTAGCGGCACAGATACGCAGTATTTT.